This T cell receptor beta chain comes out of a study of chemoradiotherapy in HPV16-positive cancers (dated by TCRdb to between 2021 and 2024). Some background on the complete study: Using functional T-cell assays on cells from a couple of HPV16-positive patients, the researchers defined candidate HPV-specific T-cell clones and common TCR motifs. The study asked whether T-cell immunity to the HPV oncoproteins E6 and E7 changes during chemoradiotherapy and whether this immunity affects survival. TCR repertoires from roughly 87 patients with HPV-related cancers were then used to track the candidate HPV-specific TCRs and motifs.

The library was prepared using the immunoSEQ multiplex PCR assay. TCRdb obtained this table from immuneACCESS and retained in-frame rearrangements with V and J assigned. These tables miss some clones; where compared with another copy, unresolved V genes account for less than half of the shortfall, and the remainder is unexplained. Within this sample are some 10,000 clones, with 91% of them counted one time only. Approximately 13% of the sample belongs to the ten largest clones. Including cysteine and phenylalanine, the CDR3 has 13 amino acids. Only the CDR3 part of the read is kept: 39 bases, read in frame from the first base. V lost 8 bases and J lost 0 bases, and the count of bases not matched to a germline gene is 3. The germline V gene specifies KGHSH as CDR1 and LQKENI as CDR2. Repertoires were sampled repeatedly over the course of chemoradiotherapy, so clonal expansion could be followed in the tumor microenvironment.

Details on this clone: It lacks a known antigen. Per-base quality was not reported, and no clone a single base away is much larger than it.

Study-wide findings and limitations: Expansion of candidate HPV-specific clones and E7-related TCR motifs was observed in the tumor microenvironment during treatment, whereas no such expansion was observed for non-HPV-specific T cells. The functional definition of HPV-specific T cells was derived from only two HPV16-positive patients, and the survival association was reported for HPV16-positive patients. In HPV16-positive patients, expansion of HPV-responsive T cells during chemoradiotherapy was associated with improved recurrence-free survival.

The receptor comes from a human donor with HPV-associated anogenital cancer. The source was blood, collected from a patient who underwent chemoradiotherapy. The V and J genes are TRBV18 and TRBJ1-2; 7 of the junction bases match TRBD1. The CDR3 has the sequence CASGGQANYGYTF. The nucleotides read TGTGCCAGCGGCGGACAGGCTAACTATGGCTACACCTTC.